This T cell receptor beta chain was sequenced in a study of OX40 agonist ivuxolimab in advanced cancers. The overall study: An agonistic anti-OX40 (CD134) antibody, ivuxolimab, was used to treat the patients. One hepatocellular carcinoma and a couple of cutaneous melanoma patients partially responded. Study-level results: CD8+ T cells (on average) carried more expanded clones than CD4+ T cells.

Using immunoSEQ multiplex PCR, the repertoire was profiled, and TCRdb retains in-frame clones only, with some absent. The repertoire holds about 51,000 clones, with about 80% as singletons. Comments on this clone: Its antigen is currently unknown.

People who had autoimmune disease history or systemic immunosuppression were excluded. The TCR sequence derives from an adult with an advanced solid tumor such as melanoma, head and neck, liver or kidney cancer. The specimen comprised CD4+ or CD8+ T cells sorted from blood, sampled in a trial of the OX40 agonist ivuxolimab.

In DNA, the CDR3 is TGTGCCAGTATTAAGGACAGGGCAGGCAATCAGCCCCAGCATTTT. It encodes CASIKDRAGNQPQHF. The gene calls are TRBV19 and TRBJ1-5; 8 bases line up with TRBD1. The CDR3 covers 15 residues. Germline CDR1 and CDR2: LNHDA and SQIVND (reference sequence). The V segment lost 7 bases and the J segment 2 bases; nucleotides outside the gene matches: 7.